This T cell receptor (beta chain) was recovered during a study of blood T cells in healthy people across ages. As for the study in general: About one barcoded TCR beta cDNA was captured per two T cells.

Combining a sample-barcoded 5' primer with a J-beta primer mix, a second PCR ran for roughly 6 to 11 cycles. MiXCR was run by TCRdb on the 5' RACE reads, yielding one entry per CDR3 protein. The sample lists about 1.1 million distinct CDR3 sequences, around two fifths occurring once. V was clipped by 3 bases and J by 4 bases, with 9 bases between them. The length of the CDR3 is 13 residues. The V call is TRBV12-3 or TRBV12-4, the J call TRBJ1-1, with TRBD1 as a possible D gene (5 bases). The receptor was derived from a man between 18 and 35 years old in good health. Sequencing was performed on blood. The chain's CDR3 is CASSFGGFTEAFF. The CDR3 bases are TGTGCCAGCAGTTTCGGGGGGTTCACTGAAGCTTTCTTT.